The present T cell receptor beta chain was sequenced within a study of T cell repertoires in cytomegalovirus infection (dated by TCRdb to about 2019). General notes on the study: Donor HLA type was relevant to the analysis, as public TCR beta signatures indicated carriage of CMV infection together with the matching HLA type. The full study reports these points: The ex vivo response was dominated by HLA-C-restricted CMV-specific TCR beta clonotypes, and the single most frequent clonotype in two of eight donors was supplied by these HLA-C-restricted clonotypes. In both this cohort and an independent roughly 330-donor cohort, the cumulative frequency of public TCR beta family members distinguished carriers of CMV infection plus the relevant HLA type.

Deletion took 6 bases off V and 1 base off J, with a span of 9 bases between the germline ends. The germline V gene encodes CDR1 WSHSY and CDR2 SAAADI. Counted from cysteine to phenylalanine, this CDR3 has 13 amino acids. The CDR3 DNA has 39 bases and is translated from base 1. This sample was sequenced with an Illumina HiSeq 1500. TCRdb reran the public reads through fastp at Q25 and MiXCR, keeping productive beta chains. When rows share a CDR3 protein, they turn into one entry using the most common DNA and genes. The sample profile shows some 180,000 distinct CDR3 sequences; approximately 19% of them were found once. The top ten clonotypes cover under 3.5% of the sample. This clonotype was detected only a few times. There is no known antigen for this receptor. Qualities for individual bases were not recorded, and no much larger clone is one base off.

Specimen: PBMCs. The source is a human donor in good health (CMV status not recorded). Some clones in this sample may be carry-over from other donors' samples. This chain is built from TRBV10-2 and TRBJ1-1, with the D gene call left open. The CDR3 region has the sequence CASRSGGNTEAFF. The nucleotide sequence is TGCGCCAGCAGAAGTGGTGGGAACACTGAAGCTTTCTTT.